Following are 30 T cell receptor beta chains from one sample sequenced in a study of cytomegalovirus exposure and HLA in healthy donors. Assay: immunoSEQ multiplex PCR; the TCRdb copy retains only in-frame clones and omits some. The table lists about 330,000 clones, about 90% of them singletons. The sample was PBMCs. The receptors originated from a woman under 40 in good health and CMV-seropositive.

The V call is TRBV2, the J call TRBJ1-3, with D unclear. V was shortened by 4 bases and J by 8 bases, with 9 bases between the two germline ends. This CDR3 region has 12 residues. Germline CDR1 SNHLY, CDR2 FYNNEI. The CDR3 DNA follows: TGTGCCAGCAGTGGGAAACAGTACACCATATATTTT. It is translated as CASSGKQYTIYF.

To note about this clone: The sample has other DNA sequences that encode this CDR3 too. The chain combines TRBV29-1 with TRBJ1-4, with D hard to call. V was cut by 4 bases and J by 5 bases, with 8 bases left in between. The CDR3 has 12 residues. CDR1 and CDR2 from the germline V gene are SQVTM and ANQGSEA. CDR3 residues: CSVVVTNEKLFF. The CDR3 bases are TGCAGCGTTGTGGTAACCAATGAAAAACTGTTTTTT.

This chain joins TRBV11-2 and TRBJ2-3; the match to TRBD2 covers 9 bases. With 1 base clipped from V and 5 bases from J, the junction kept 7 bases outside the gene matches. From germline, CDR1 is SGHAT and CDR2 FQNNGV. CDR3 length: 16 amino acids. DNA for the CDR3: TGTGCCAGCAGCTTAGTGGGCGGGGGGGCCCAAGATACGCAGTATTTT. This codes for CASSLVGGGAQDTQYF.

The rearrangement links TRBV9 to TRBJ1-2; 8 nucleotides align to TRBD1. Unmatched junction bases numbered 2, after V lost 3 bases and J lost 7 bases. CDR3 length equals 12 residues. In germline, CDR1 is SGDLS, CDR2 YYNGEE. CDR3 bases: TGTGCCAGCAGCGCGACAGGGGCTGGCTACACCTTC. It specifies CASSATGAGYTF.

The chain couples TRBV18 to TRBJ1-1; no clear D. This CDR3 has 15 residues. V lost 3 bases, J lost 0 bases, and 11 bases lay in between. In germline, CDR1 is KGHSH, CDR2 LQKENI. CDR3 region: CASSPGGSMNTEAFF. CDR3 coding DNA: TGTGCCAGCTCACCGGGCGGGAGCATGAACACTGAAGCTTTCTTT.

This chain links TRBV19 with TRBJ2-1; 8 nucleotides agree with TRBD2. J lost 6 bases, V lost 4 bases, and 11 bases had no gene match. Germline V lookup: CDR1 LNHDA, CDR2 SQIVND (reference sequence). The CDR3 length is 16 residues. CDR3 in DNA: TGTGCCAGTAGTACAGGACTAGCCTATCTGCTCAATGAGCAGTTCTTC. It yields the protein CASSTGLAYLLNEQFF.

The chain employs TRBV2 and TRBJ2-2, with TRBD1 identical over 7 bases. This CDR3 contains 14 residues. V lost 7 bases, J lost 0 bases, and 2 bases stayed unmatched. Germline V lookup: CDR1 SNHLY, CDR2 FYNNEI. Here the CDR3 DNA reads TGTGCCAGCATTGGACAGGCGAACACCGGGGAGCTGTTTTTT. Its protein is CASIGQANTGELFF.

The chain combines TRBV11-2 with TRBJ1-5; D is undetermined. Germline V gene data show CDR1 as SGHAT and CDR2 as FQNNGV. The CDR3 spans 15 residues. The germline V and J ends were trimmed by 2 bases and 3 bases, with 11 bases remaining between them. The CDR3 reads CASSLNLLTNQPQHF. CDR3 nucleotide sequence: TGTGCCAGCAGCTTAAACCTTTTGACCAATCAGCCCCAGCATTTT.

The chain links TRBV5-1 to TRBJ2-5; D is unresolved. V was clipped by 0 bases and J by 5 bases, with 11 bases between them. The length of the CDR3 is 14 residues. Germline values: CDR1 SGHRS, CDR2 YFSETQ. The CDR3 coding sequence is TGCGCCAGCAGCTTGGACTCCTCTCAGGAGACCCAGTACTTC. It encodes CASSLDSSQETQYF.

V and J are TRBV6-6 and TRBJ1-2, with TRBD1 matching over 9 bases. Germline V gene lookup returns CDR1 MNHNY and CDR2 SVGAGI (reference sequence). J lost 8 bases, V lost 6 bases, and 7 bases had no gene match. This CDR3 is built from 13 residues. CDR3 region: CASRQQGAWGYTF. The CDR3 DNA reads as TGTGCCAGCAGACAACAGGGGGCCTGGGGCTACACCTTC.

This clone was observed a few times. CDR3 sequence reads: CASSDGAIYNEQFF. CDR3 DNA: TGTGCCAGCAGTGATGGGGCTATCTACAATGAGCAGTTCTTC. This chain connects TRBV6-1 to TRBJ2-1; D is perhaps TRBD1 (5 bases). V was pared by 3 bases and J by 3 bases, with 9 bases between. CDR3 length: 14 amino acids. Germline CDR1 is MNHNS and CDR2 is SASEGT.

V gene TRBV9 combines with J gene TRBJ2-3; D ambiguous. The CDR3 length is 12 residues. V was shortened by 5 bases and J by 2 bases, with 6 bases between the two germline ends. Looked up from germline, CDR1 is SGDLS and CDR2 is YYNGEE. CDR3 protein: CASRDYTDTQYF. The DNA for the CDR3 is TGTGCCAGCAGGGATTACACAGATACGCAGTATTTT. The variable domain in full, completed from reference TRBV9 and TRBJ2-3, reads DSGVTQTPKHLITATGQRVTLRCSPRSGDLSVYWYQQSLDQGLQFLIQYYNGEERAKGNILERFSAQQFPDLHSELNLSSLELGDSALYFCASRDYTDTQYFGPGTRLTVL.

The genes are TRBV7-2 and TRBJ2-7; tentative D call: TRBD1 (5 bases). Germline V CDR1 and CDR2: SGHTA, FQGNSA. V shed 3 bases and J shed 4 bases, with 19 bases lying between them. The length of the CDR3 is 16 residues. CDR3 residues: CASSLAPSPGAYEQYF. The CDR3 DNA is TGTGCCAGCAGCTTGGCCCCTTCGCCTGGGGCTTACGAGCAGTACTTC.

The chain carries TRBV11-2 and TRBJ1-1, with 7 bases lining up with TRBD1. The CDR3 is 13 residues long. From germline, CDR1 is SGHAT and CDR2 FQNNGV. The junction had 10 bases not matched to a gene; V was cut back by 5 bases and J by 10 bases. The CDR3 reads CASSRQGSMRAFF. The CDR3 coding sequence is TGTGCCAGCAGCCGACAGGGTAGTATGCGAGCTTTCTTT.

The CDR3 protein is CASSVTGNSNQPQHF. CDR3 DNA sequence: TGTGCCAGCAGTGTAACAGGAAATAGCAATCAGCCCCAGCATTTT. The rearrangement links TRBV6-1 to TRBJ1-5; perhaps TRBD1 as D (5 bases). The CDR3 contains 15 residues. Trimming cost V 4 bases and J 0 bases, with 10 bases left between them. The germline CDR1 and CDR2 sequences are MNHNS and SASEGT.

The chain joins TRBV29-1 to TRBJ1-1, with a tentative D call TRBD1 (6 bases). Germline V CDR1 and CDR2: SQVTM, ANQGSEA. The CDR3 is made up of 14 amino acids. Trimming took 6 bases from V and 0 from J, leaving 14 bases between them. The CDR3 bases are TGCAGCGTGCCCCCGACAGGATTGAACACTGAAGCTTTCTTT. Protein: CSVPPTGLNTEAFF.

The chain recombines TRBV28 with TRBJ2-2; 9 bases align to TRBD1. Germline V gene data show CDR1 as MDHEN and CDR2 as SYDVKM. J gave up 5 bases and V 6 bases, and 7 bases lay outside the gene matches. The CDR3 loop spans 15 amino acids. CDR3 sequence: CASSKPGQGTGELFF. CDR3 coding DNA: TGTGCCAGCAGCAAACCGGGACAGGGAACCGGGGAGCTGTTTTTT.

This clone was seen more than once but under ten times. The J gene is TRBJ1-2, the V gene TRBV9, with 8 bases that match TRBD1. After removal of 0 bases from V and 4 bases from J, the junction contained 2 bases not matched to a gene. The germline gives CDR1 SGDLS, CDR2 YYNGEE. The CDR3 consists of 14 residues. The chain's CDR3 is CASSVEDRAYGYTF. CDR3 coding DNA: TGTGCCAGCAGCGTAGAGGACAGGGCCTATGGCTACACCTTC.

The chain combines TRBV9 with TRBJ1-4; a possible D gene is TRBD1 (5 bases). V was shortened by 4 bases and J by 12 bases, with 16 bases between the two germline ends. CDR3 length equals 13 residues. Germline CDR1 SGDLS, CDR2 YYNGEE. This CDR3 reads CASSTGHSGELFF. The CDR3 DNA reads TGTGCCAGCAGCACCGGACATAGTGGGGAACTGTTTTTT.

The V and J genes are TRBV5-6 and TRBJ2-7; D is unresolved. V was shortened by 0 bases and J by 3 bases, with 7 bases between the two germline ends. Germline CDR1 and CDR2: SGHDT and YYEEEE. The CDR3 runs 13 residues. CDR3 loop: CASSLVDVYEQYF. DNA of the CDR3: TGTGCCAGCAGCTTGGTCGACGTCTACGAGCAGTACTTC.

The CDR3 here is CASSETSGGADTQYF. The CDR3 coding sequence is TGTGCCAGCAGTGAGACTAGCGGGGGGGCAGATACGCAGTATTTT. V usage is TRBV6-4 and J usage is TRBJ2-3, with TRBD2 matching 14 bases. The germline CDR1 and CDR2 sequences are MRHNA and SNTAGT. The CDR3 runs 15 residues. V lost 3 bases and J lost 4; bases outside the gene matches: 0.

Only one count was recorded for this clone. The chain combines TRBV7-2 with TRBJ2-7, with 7 positions matching TRBD1. The V segment lost 1 base and the J segment 2 bases; nucleotides outside the gene matches: 5. The CDR3 is 15 residues long. The germline V gene has CDR1 SGHTA and CDR2 FQGNSA. The CDR3 sequence is CASSLGTGVAYEQYF. The CDR3 DNA sequence: TGTGCCAGCAGCTTAGGCACAGGGGTCGCCTACGAGCAGTACTTC. The variable domain in full, with the rest retrieved from reference TRBV7-2 and TRBJ2-7, is GAGVSQSPSNKVTEKGKDVELRCDPISGHTALYWYRQSLGQGLEFLIYFQGNSAPDKSGLPSDRFSAERTGGSVSTLTIQRTQQEDSAVYLCASSLGTGVAYEQYFGPGTRLTVT.

V is TRBV5-4 and J is TRBJ2-5; TRBD2 agrees at 15 bases. There are 16 residues in the CDR3. After removal of 4 bases from V and 2 bases from J, the junction contained 3 bases not matched to a gene. Germline V gene lookup returns CDR1 SGHNT and CDR2 YYREEE (reference sequence). CDR3 DNA sequence: TGTGCCAGCAGCAAAGGACTAGCGGGGGGGCAAGAGACCCAGTACTTC. This sequence encodes CASSKGLAGGQETQYF.

V usage is TRBV27 and J usage is TRBJ2-7, with D possibly being TRBD1 (5 bases). CDR3 size: 13 residues. V lost 0 bases and J 3 bases, leaving 6 bases between the germline ends. Germline V CDR1 and CDR2: MNHEY, SMNVEV (reference sequence). Here the CDR3 DNA reads TGTGCCAGCAGTTTATCCAGGGTCTACGAGCAGTACTTC. This sequence encodes CASSLSRVYEQYF.

This clone was detected only once. The chain is built from TRBV29-1 and TRBJ2-1; 10 nucleotides agree with TRBD2. Per the germline V gene, CDR1 is SQVTM and CDR2 is ANQGSEA. J gave up 7 bases and V 3 bases, and 3 bases lay outside the gene matches. There are 13 residues in the CDR3. In DNA form, the CDR3 reads TGCAGCGTTGACAAGACTAGCGGGAATGAGCAGTTCTTC. The encoded protein is CSVDKTSGNEQFF.

The rearrangement links TRBV13 to TRBJ2-7; TRBD1 matches 8 bases. Trimming removed 4 bases from V and 4 bases from J; junction bases left unmatched: 12. In germline, CDR1 is PRHDT, CDR2 FYEKMQ (reference sequence). CDR3 size: 16 residues. The CDR3 protein is CASSSTGGTGPYEQYF. The CDR3 DNA reads TGTGCCAGCAGCTCCACAGGAGGGACAGGACCGTACGAGCAGTACTTC.

This clone was picked up a small number of times. The rearrangement uses TRBV5-1 and TRBJ1-1; the D is unclear. The V and J ends lost 4 bases and 0 bases respectively, with 7 bases between them. In germline, CDR1 is SGHRS, CDR2 YFSETQ. The CDR3 consists of 13 residues. The CDR3 sequence: CASSPSLNTEAFF. The CDR3 nucleotides are TGCGCCAGCAGCCCATCATTGAACACTGAAGCTTTCTTT.

The chain uses TRBV29-1 and TRBJ1-3, with 7 bases lining up with TRBD1. Germline trimming cut 6 bases from V and 0 bases from J; bases unmatched to any gene: 8. CDR1 and CDR2 (germline): SQVTM, ANQGSEA. This CDR3 spans 15 amino acids. CDR3 residues: CSVIPGTASGNTIYF. The CDR3 DNA reads as TGCAGCGTCATACCCGGGACAGCCTCTGGAAACACCATATATTTT.

V is TRBV2 and J is TRBJ1-2; no definite D call. Germline V gene data show CDR1 as SNHLY and CDR2 as FYNNEI. This CDR3 spans 12 amino acids. The V gene lost 7 bases and the J gene lost 8 bases, with 14 bases spanning the gap. The CDR3 protein is CASTTPRMGYTF. The CDR3 DNA sequence: TGTGCCAGCACTACTCCCCGAATGGGCTACACCTTC.

V usage is TRBV7-3 and J usage is TRBJ2-3; D might be TRBD2 (6 bases). CDR3 length: 15 residues. V lost 2 bases and J lost 6, with 15 bases in between. Germline V gene data show CDR1 as SGHTA and CDR2 as FQGTGA. Here the CDR3 reads CASSLRGTPIDTQYF. CDR3 nucleotides: TGTGCCAGCAGCTTACGGGGGACCCCCATTGATACGCAGTATTTT.